Many counts were recorded for the clone carrying this T cell receptor beta chain. Its antigen is as yet unknown. Diagnoses rested on clinical symptoms, serum thyroxine and TRAb, thyroid ultrasound and orbital computed tomography. With 4 bases clipped from V and 6 bases from J, the junction kept 5 bases outside the gene matches. Per germline, CDR1 WSHSY and CDR2 SAAADI. CDR3 size: 14 residues. The TCR beta CDR3 regions underwent amplification using RNA transcripts as the source. Using the HTBI primer set, a first-round RT-PCR was run on the TCR CDR3. From the multiplex PCR reads, TCRdb called clonotypes with MiXCR, one entry per CDR3 protein. The repertoire has roughly 250,000 distinct CDR3 sequences, over 15% of them found once; the top ten carry less than 35%. This sample stems from a study of T cells in Graves' hyperthyroidism and ophthalmopathy. Whole-study results and caveats: Ophthalmopathy onset followed model prediction by a median about six months.

This receptor was identified in a woman younger than 35 with Graves' ophthalmopathy. Material for sequencing was blood. The chain joins TRBV10-2 to TRBJ2-2; 7 bases fit TRBD2. Here the CDR3 DNA reads TGCGCCAGCAGTGTCGGGGGGAGGGCCGGGGAGCTGTTTTTT. This gives the protein CASSVGGRAGELFF.